The TCR beta chain under discussion was sequenced for a study of shared clonotypes between healthy human individuals (dated by TCRdb to the early 2020s). Regarding the research as a whole: The cohort included three men and a couple of women between 18 and 49 years of age. To estimate repertoire size and how much clonotypes are shared between individuals, the study performed deep sequencing of blood TCR repertoires from a few healthy adults. Different laboratories and diverse techniques were used to prepare libraries and sequence TCR repertoires, to increase sequencing depth and limit assay-specific biases. Leukapheresis yielded between about 0.85 and 10 billion PBMCs per donor. Paper-wide results and their limitations: Only blood was sampled, and tissue TCR repertoires likely differ from those in blood. Because the study included only a small number of donors, the genetic and exposure-history diversity represented was limited. Pairwise subsampling led to the expectation that sequencing depth would affect the degree of clonotype sharing among donors.

TCR CDR3 regions were amplified from genomic DNA by multiplex PCR using the deep immunoSEQ assay. Extracted genomic DNA from each cell subset was spread evenly across all wells of several immunoSEQ 96-well plates, with each plate serving as a replicate. Each replicate PCR for unsorted PBMC received around 330 ng genomic DNA, equal to tens of thousands of T cell genomes. Genomic DNA from unsorted PBMC was sequenced over ten immunoSEQ deep assay plates. Purified libraries were measured with a Qubit 3.0 fluorometer, size-checked on a Bioanalyzer 2100, and measured again with the KAPA Library Quantification kit. Every immunoSEQ 96-well plate was sequenced on a dedicated single-read 150-cycle Illumina NextSeq 550 flow cell. The study's own analysis went as follows. Because the immunoSEQ output held only junctional sequences and lacked quality scores, the filtering could not match the filtering applied to full-length reads. To assign V/J genes and CDR3, sequences were annotated against IMGT germline references using PyIR, a Python wrapper for IgBLAST v1.9. Reads with weak V/J assignments (E-value above 1e-6), missing CDR3, stop codons, out-of-frame junctions, or ambiguous translated residues were removed. V3J clonotypes were defined by identical inferred V gene, J gene, and CDR3 amino acid sequence. Percentage overlap between repertoires was calculated by dividing the number of shared unique clonotypes by the size of the smaller repertoire. Three approaches were used to assess repertoire richness: RTK rarefaction, the Chao1 estimator, and Recon v2.1 estimates of unobserved clonotypes. TCRdb's version of the immuneACCESS table is confined to in-frame rearrangements and falls short of the full clone set. An unresolved V gene accounts for under half of the shortfall where checked; the remainder is of unknown origin. The V and J calls and clone size were taken over from that table, and D and trimming were inferred from the DNA. The sample contains about 99,000 clones, around 47% of them found a single time. The ten biggest clones cover roughly 16% of the sample.

The CDR3 goes from the cysteine to the phenylalanine over 15 residues. The CDR3 DNA has 45 bases and is translated from base 1. The CDR1 and CDR2 encoded by the germline V gene (reference sequence) are MNHNY and SVGAGI. The junction carries 15 bases between V and J, which are trimmed by 2 bases and 5 bases respectively. The donors were healthy, HIV-negative adults with no recently reported acute infections or vaccinations. Every donor was a Caucasian adult residing in Nashville, Tennessee, USA. For unsorted samples, about 90 million PBMCs were counted and genomic DNA was extracted with the QIAamp DNA Blood Mini kit. After blood collection by leukapheresis, PBMCs were isolated using Ficoll-Histopaque density gradient centrifugation and then cryopreserved in the vapor phase of liquid nitrogen. Remarks on this clone: Its specific antigen is unknown. No much larger clone exists at a distance of one base, and base qualities are not known.

The TCR comes from a woman aged 40 to 49 in good health. Some clones in this sample may be carry-over from other donors' samples. Specimen: PBMCs. The rearrangement joined TRBV6-6 to TRBJ1-2; no confident D gene assignment can be made. CDR3 protein: CASSYKPAAQYGYTF. The nucleotide sequence is TGTGCCAGCAGTTACAAACCGGCAGCCCAATATGGCTACACCTTC.